This T cell receptor (beta chain) was identified during a study of control samples from healthy donors and cancer patients. Here immunoSEQ multiplex PCR was the method, and the copy in TCRdb shows in-frame clones only, minus some. The table shows about 160,000 clones, with 85% to 90% occurring only once. This CDR3 is 13 amino acids long. Germline V CDR1 and CDR2: SQVTM, ANQGSEA. Between the trimmed V and J ends, which lost 7 bases and 1 base, there was a span of 11 bases. The genes are TRBV29-1 and TRBJ2-1, with D perhaps TRBD1 (6 bases). The TCR sequence derives from a man in his thirties or forties in good health. The sample was blood. CDR3 protein: CSGTQGSYNEQFF. Written as DNA, the CDR3 is TGCAGCGGAACACAGGGATCCTACAATGAGCAGTTCTTC.